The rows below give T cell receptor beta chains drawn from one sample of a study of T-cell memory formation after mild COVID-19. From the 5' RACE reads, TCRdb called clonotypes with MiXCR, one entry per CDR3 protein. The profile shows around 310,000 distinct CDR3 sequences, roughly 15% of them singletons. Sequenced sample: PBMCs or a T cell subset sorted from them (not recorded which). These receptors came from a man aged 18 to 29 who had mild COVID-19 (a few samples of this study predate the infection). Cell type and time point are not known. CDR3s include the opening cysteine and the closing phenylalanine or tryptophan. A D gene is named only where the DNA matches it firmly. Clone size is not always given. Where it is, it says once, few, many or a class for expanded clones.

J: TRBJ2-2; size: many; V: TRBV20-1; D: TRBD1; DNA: TGCAGTGCTAGAGATGCGAGACAGGGGCCCACCGGGGAGCTGTTTTTT; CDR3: CSARDARQGPTGELFF
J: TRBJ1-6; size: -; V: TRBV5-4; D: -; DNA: TGTGCCAGCAGCCTAAGGGGAATAGATTCACCCCTCCACTTT; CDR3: CASSLRGIDSPLHF
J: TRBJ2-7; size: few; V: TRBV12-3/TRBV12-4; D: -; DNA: TGTGCCAGCAGTTTTGGCAGGGCATCCTACGAGCAGTACTTC; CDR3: CASSFGRASYEQYF
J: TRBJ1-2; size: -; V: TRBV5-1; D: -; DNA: TGCGCCAGCAGCTTGGAGTGGCAGGGGAATGGCTACACCTTC; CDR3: CASSLEWQGNGYTF
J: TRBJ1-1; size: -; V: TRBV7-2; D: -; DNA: TGTGCCAGCACCCGGTGGGGGGGTAGGGACACTGAAGCTTTCTTT; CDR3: CASTRWGGRDTEAFF
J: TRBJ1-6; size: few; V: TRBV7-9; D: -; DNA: TGTGCCAGCCGCCAAGGGCTCGCTAATTCACCCCTCCACTTT; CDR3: CASRQGLANSPLHF
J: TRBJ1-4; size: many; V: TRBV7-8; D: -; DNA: TGTGCCAGCAGCTTAGAGAGACTGGCAACTAATGAAAAACTGTTTTTT; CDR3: CASSLERLATNEKLFF
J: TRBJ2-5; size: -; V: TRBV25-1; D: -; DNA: TGTGCCAGCAGTGAGTCGTACCAAGAGACCCAGTACTTC; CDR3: CASSESYQETQYF
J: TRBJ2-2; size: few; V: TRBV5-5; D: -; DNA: TGTGCCAGCAGCTTGTTAATCGTCTCCGGGGAGCTGTTTTTT; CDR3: CASSLLIVSGELFF
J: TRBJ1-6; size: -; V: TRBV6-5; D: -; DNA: TGTGCCAGCAGTTACCTGCGAGGACCCCTCCACTTT; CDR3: CASSYLRGPLHF
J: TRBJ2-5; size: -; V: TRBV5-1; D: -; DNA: TGCGCCAGCAGACCGGCCCCGGGGGCCAGAGAGACCCAGTACTTC; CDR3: CASRPAPGARETQYF
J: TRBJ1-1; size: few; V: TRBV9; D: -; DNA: TGTGCCAGCAGCCCTCGGGGGGGGTCGGGTGAAGCTTTCTTT; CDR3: CASSPRGGSGEAFF
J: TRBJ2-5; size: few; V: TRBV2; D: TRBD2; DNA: TGTGCCAGCAGTCCATCACTAGCGGGCGAAGAGACCCAGTACTTC; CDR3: CASSPSLAGEETQYF
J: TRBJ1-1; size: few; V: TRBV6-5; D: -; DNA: TGTGCCAGCAGTCCCAGACAGGACGTTGGCGCTTTCTTT; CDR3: CASSPRQDVGAFF
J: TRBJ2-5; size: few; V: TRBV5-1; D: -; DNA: TGCGCCAGCAGCTCAGGGGTTCGGGAGACCCAGTACTTC; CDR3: CASSSGVRETQYF
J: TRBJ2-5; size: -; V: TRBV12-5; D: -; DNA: TGTGCTAGTGGTTTGAATGGCGAGACCCAGTACTTC; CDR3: CASGLNGETQYF
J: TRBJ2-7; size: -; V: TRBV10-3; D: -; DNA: TGTGCCATCAGTGATTCTGGCGGCGTCTCCTACGAGCAGTACTTC; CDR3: CAISDSGGVSYEQYF
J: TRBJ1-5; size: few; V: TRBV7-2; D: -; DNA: TGTGCCAGCAGCTTGAGCGGGGGGCCGAGCAATCAGCCCCAGCATTTT; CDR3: CASSLSGGPSNQPQHF
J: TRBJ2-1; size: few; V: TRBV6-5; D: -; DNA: TGTGCCAGCAGTAGCAATCAGCGGGCTGGCGTTGAGCAGTTCTTC; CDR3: CASSSNQRAGVEQFF
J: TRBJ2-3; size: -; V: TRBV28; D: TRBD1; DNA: TGTGCCAGCAGTTTAGGACAGGTGCAAGATACGCAGTATTTT; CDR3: CASSLGQVQDTQYF
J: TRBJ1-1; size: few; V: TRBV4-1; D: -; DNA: TGCGCCAGCAGCCAAGGACAGGCAGGGGCGCGTACTGAAGCTTTCTTT; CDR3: CASSQGQAGARTEAFF
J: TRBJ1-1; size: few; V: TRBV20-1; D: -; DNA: TGCAGTGCTACCCCGACAGAGAACACTGAAGCTTTCTTT; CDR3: CSATPTENTEAFF
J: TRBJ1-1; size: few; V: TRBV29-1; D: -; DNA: TGCAGCGTTGAAGACCTCGGCCAGGCGCGAGCTTTCTTT; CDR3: CSVEDLGQARAFF
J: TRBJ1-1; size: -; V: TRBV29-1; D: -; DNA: TGCAGCGTGGAGAGGACGAACACTGAAGCTTTCTTT; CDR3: CSVERTNTEAFF
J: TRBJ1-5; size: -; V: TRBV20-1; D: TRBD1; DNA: TGCAGTGCTAGCCAGGGGGATCAGCCCCAGCATTTT; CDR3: CSASQGDQPQHF
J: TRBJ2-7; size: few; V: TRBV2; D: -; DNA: TGTGCCAGATCTTTAGGGGGAAACGCCTACGAGCAGTACTTC; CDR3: CARSLGGNAYEQYF
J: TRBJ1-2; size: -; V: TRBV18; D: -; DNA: TGTGCCAGCTCACCATTATATAAAACGGGGACATTTGACTACACCTTC; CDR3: CASSPLYKTGTFDYTF
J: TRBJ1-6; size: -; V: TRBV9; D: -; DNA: TGTGCCAGCAGCGCTGGGTGGGGTTCACCCCTCCACTTT; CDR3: CASSAGWGSPLHF
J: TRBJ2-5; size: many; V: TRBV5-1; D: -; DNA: TGCGCCAGCAGCTTCTTTGGAGAGACCCAGTACTTC; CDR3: CASSFFGETQYF